The T cell receptor (beta chain) described here comes from a study of cytomegalovirus exposure and HLA in healthy donors. Whole-study results and caveats: With high specificity and sensitivity, the classifier reportedly diagnosed cytomegalovirus status.

PCR was performed using 60 Vbeta and 13 Jbeta primers. TCRdb's table, derived via immunoSEQ multiplex PCR, lists solely in-frame clones and lacks some. The sample yields about 100,000 clones, 70% to 85% seen once. The CDR3 is made up of 14 amino acids. Between the trimmed V and J ends, which lost 3 bases and 1 base, there was a span of 9 bases. Germline values: CDR1 SGHAT, CDR2 FQNNGV. Comment on this clone: Antigen unknown.

The chain recombines TRBV11-2 with TRBJ1-1, with D perhaps matching TRBD1 (5 bases). The sequencing input was PBMCs. This TCR was sampled from a woman aged 18-30 years in good health and CMV-seropositive. This CDR3 is CASSLGLTNTEAFF. The CDR3 DNA follows: TGTGCCAGCAGCTTGGGACTGACGAACACTGAAGCTTTCTTT.